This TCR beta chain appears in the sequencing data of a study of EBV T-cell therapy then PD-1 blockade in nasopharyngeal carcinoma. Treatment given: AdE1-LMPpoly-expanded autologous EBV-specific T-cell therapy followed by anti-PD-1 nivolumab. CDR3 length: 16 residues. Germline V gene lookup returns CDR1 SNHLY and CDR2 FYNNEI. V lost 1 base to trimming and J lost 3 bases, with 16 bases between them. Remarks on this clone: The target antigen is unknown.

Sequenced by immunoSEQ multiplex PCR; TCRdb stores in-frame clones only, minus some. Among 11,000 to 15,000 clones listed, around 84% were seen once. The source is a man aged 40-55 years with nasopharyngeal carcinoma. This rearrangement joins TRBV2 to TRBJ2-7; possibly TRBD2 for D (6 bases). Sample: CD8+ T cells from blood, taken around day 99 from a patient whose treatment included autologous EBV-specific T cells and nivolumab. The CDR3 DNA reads TGTGCCAGCAGTGAAGTATCCTGGCGGGGCCACTACGAGCAGTACTTC. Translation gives CASSEVSWRGHYEQYF.